The T cell receptor (beta chain) under discussion was sequenced for a study of T-cell reconstitution after alpha-beta-depleted transplantation in children. This clonotype was counted at least ten times. Preparation of the TCRbeta library used unique molecular identifiers. Each CDR3 protein gets one entry after TCRdb re-called the PCR reads with MiXCR. Seen here are approximately 200,000 distinct CDR3 sequences, roughly 15% observed once, and the top ten hold roughly 13%. The CDR3 has 14 amino acids. Trimming took 0 bases from V and 4 from J, leaving 8 bases between them. Germline CDR1 reads SGHRS; CDR2 reads YFSETQ.

The TCR comes from a human donor who donated a stem cell graft to a child with acute lymphoblastic leukemia. Sequenced material: PBMCs from the stem cell graft donor, taken from the stem cell graft. The gene calls are TRBV5-1 and TRBJ2-1; D not resolved. The CDR3 sequence: CASSLEDLYNEQFF. In nucleotides, the CDR3 is TGCGCCAGCAGCTTGGAGGATCTGTACAATGAGCAGTTCTTC.